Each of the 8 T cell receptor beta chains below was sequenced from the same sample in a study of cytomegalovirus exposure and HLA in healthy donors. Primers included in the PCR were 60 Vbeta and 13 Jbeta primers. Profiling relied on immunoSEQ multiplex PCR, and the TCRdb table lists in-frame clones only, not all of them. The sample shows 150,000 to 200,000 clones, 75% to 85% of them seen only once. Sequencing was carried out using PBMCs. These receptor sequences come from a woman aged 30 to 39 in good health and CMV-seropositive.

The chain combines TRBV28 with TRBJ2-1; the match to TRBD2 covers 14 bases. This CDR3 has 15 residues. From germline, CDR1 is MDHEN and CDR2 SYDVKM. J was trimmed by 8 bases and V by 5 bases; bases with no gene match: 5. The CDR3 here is CASSPGLAGVDEQFF. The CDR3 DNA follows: TGTGCCAGCAGTCCGGGACTAGCGGGAGTGGATGAGCAGTTCTTC.

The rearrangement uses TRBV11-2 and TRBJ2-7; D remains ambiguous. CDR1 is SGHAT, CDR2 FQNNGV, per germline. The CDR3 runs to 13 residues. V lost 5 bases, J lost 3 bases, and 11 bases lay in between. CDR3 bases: TGTGCCAGCAGCCTAGGGCCCGACTACGAGCAGTACTTC. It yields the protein CASSLGPDYEQYF.

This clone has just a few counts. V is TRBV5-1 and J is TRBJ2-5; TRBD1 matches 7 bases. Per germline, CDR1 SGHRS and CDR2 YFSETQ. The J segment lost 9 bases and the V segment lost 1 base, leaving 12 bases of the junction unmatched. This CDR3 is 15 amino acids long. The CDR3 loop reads CASSLSPGGRESQYF. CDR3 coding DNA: TGCGCCAGCAGCTTGAGTCCAGGGGGTAGGGAGTCCCAGTACTTC. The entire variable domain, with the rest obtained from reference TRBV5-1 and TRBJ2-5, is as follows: KAGVTQTPRYLIKTRGQQVTLSCSPISGHRSVSWYQQTPGQGLQFLFEYFSETQRNKGNFPGRFSGRQFSNSRSEMNVSTLELGDSALYLCASSLSPGGRESQYFGPGTRLLVL.

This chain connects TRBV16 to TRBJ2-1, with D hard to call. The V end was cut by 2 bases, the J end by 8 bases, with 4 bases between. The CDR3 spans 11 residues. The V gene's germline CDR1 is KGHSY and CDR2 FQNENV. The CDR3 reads CASSQVDEQFF. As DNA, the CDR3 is TGTGCCAGCAGCCAAGTCGATGAGCAGTTCTTC.

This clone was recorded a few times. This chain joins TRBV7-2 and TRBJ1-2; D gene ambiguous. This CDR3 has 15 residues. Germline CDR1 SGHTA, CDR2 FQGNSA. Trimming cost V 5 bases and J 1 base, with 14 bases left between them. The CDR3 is CASSPNDGLNYGYTF. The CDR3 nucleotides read TGTGCCAGCAGCCCTAACGACGGACTTAACTATGGCTACACCTTC.

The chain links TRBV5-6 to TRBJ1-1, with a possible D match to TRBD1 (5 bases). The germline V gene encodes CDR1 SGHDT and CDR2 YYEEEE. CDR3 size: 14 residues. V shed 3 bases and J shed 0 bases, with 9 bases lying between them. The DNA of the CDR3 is TGTGCCAGCAGCTGGGGGGGGATGAACACTGAAGCTTTCTTT. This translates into CASSWGGMNTEAFF.

CDR3 sequence reads: CAISDGILRQGGQPQHF. Written as DNA, the CDR3 is TGTGCCATCAGTGATGGCATACTCAGACAGGGAGGACAGCCCCAGCATTTT. The genes are TRBV10-3 and TRBJ1-5, with 7 nucleotides matching TRBD1. V lost 3 bases and J lost 7; bases outside the gene matches: 15. The germline CDR1 and CDR2 sequences are ENHRY and SYGVKD. The CDR3 spans 17 residues.

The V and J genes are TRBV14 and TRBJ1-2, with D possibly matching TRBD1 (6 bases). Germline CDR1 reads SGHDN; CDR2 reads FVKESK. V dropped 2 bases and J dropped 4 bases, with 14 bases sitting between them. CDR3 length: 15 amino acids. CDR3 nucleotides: TGTGCCAGCAGCCAAAGGACAGCGTCGAGCTATGGCTACACCTTC. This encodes CASSQRTASSYGYTF.